The 11 T cell receptor beta chains below come from one sample, sequenced in a study of cytomegalovirus exposure and HLA in healthy donors. Both 60 Vbeta primers and 13 Jbeta primers went into the PCR. Only in-frame clones appear in the TCRdb table, and some are missing; sequencing was by immunoSEQ multiplex PCR. The sample holds about 110,000 clones, around 76% seen once. Sequenced: PBMCs. These receptors were obtained from a man younger than 40 in good health and CMV-seropositive.

The gene calls are TRBV11-3 and TRBJ1-2; TRBD1 might be the D (5 bases). This CDR3 comprises 14 residues. V was cut by 2 bases and J by 5 bases, with 12 bases left in between. Germline V CDR1 and CDR2: SGHNT, YENEEA. The CDR3 DNA sequence: TGTGCCAGCAGCTTAAATCTGGGGCCTTATGGCTACACCTTC. It yields the protein CASSLNLGPYGYTF.

The V gene is TRBV5-8, the J gene TRBJ2-5, with 8 bases fitting TRBD2. Trimming at V came to 2 bases and at J to 7 bases, leaving 10 bases not matched to a gene. CDR1 SGHTS and CDR2 YDEGEE come from the germline V gene. CDR3 length: 15 residues. The CDR3 sequence: CASSFFPGLDVTQYF. CDR3 bases: TGTGCCAGCAGCTTTTTCCCGGGACTAGACGTGACCCAGTACTTC.

This chain connects TRBV27 to TRBJ2-5, with no clear D. CDR1 is MNHEY, CDR2 SMNVEV, per germline (reference sequence). The CDR3 length is 11 residues. With 4 bases removed from V and 5 bases from J, the gap between germline ends came to 5 bases. CDR3 sequence (DNA): TGTGCCAGCAGTTCCCAGGAGACCCAGTACTTC. As protein: CASSSQETQYF.

This clone has only one observation. The chain combines TRBV7-9 with TRBJ2-2, with TRBD1 matching 11 bases. CDR1 and CDR2 from the germline V gene are SEHNR and FQNEAQ (reference sequence). Germline trimming cut 5 bases from V and 5 bases from J; bases unmatched to any gene: 7. The CDR3 is made up of 16 amino acids. The CDR3 DNA reads as TGTGCCAGCAGCCCAACCGGGACAGGGGGAACCGGGGAGCTGTTTTTT. Protein sequence: CASSPTGTGGTGELFF.

This clone is labeled as medium-sized. The chain carries TRBV10-1 and TRBJ2-2; no definite D call. Germline V gives CDR1 WNHNN, CDR2 SYGVQD (reference sequence). The V gene lost 3 bases and the J gene lost 3 bases, with 8 bases spanning the gap. The CDR3 contains 14 residues. CDR3 loop: CASSEKEDTGELFF. In DNA form, the CDR3 reads TGCGCCAGCAGTGAAAAAGAGGACACCGGGGAGCTGTTTTTT.

This sequence joins TRBV9 and TRBJ2-3, with D perhaps TRBD2 (7 bases). The V gene lost 4 bases and the J gene lost 0 bases, with 12 bases spanning the gap. CDR1 and CDR2 (germline): SGDLS, YYNGEE. CDR3 length: 15 residues. The CDR3 here is CASSPGGSSTDTQYF. CDR3 nucleotides: TGTGCCAGCAGCCCGGGGGGCTCTAGCACAGATACGCAGTATTTT.

The CDR3 loop is CASSSLKQGTSYEQYF. CDR3 sequence (DNA): TGTGCCAGCAGCTCCTTAAAACAGGGCACCTCCTACGAGCAGTACTTC. The V call is TRBV7-9, the J call TRBJ2-7; D possibly corresponds to TRBD1 (6 bases). Trimming took 4 bases from V and 0 from J, leaving 16 bases between them. The germline V gene encodes CDR1 SEHNR and CDR2 FQNEAQ (reference sequence). CDR3 size: 16 residues. The full variable domain, its missing parts supplied by reference TRBV7-9 and TRBJ2-7, is DTGVSQNPRHKITKRGQNVTFRCDPISEHNRLYWYRQTLGQGPEFLTYFQNEAQLEKSRLLSDRFSAERPKGSFSTLEIQRTEQGDSAMYLCASSSLKQGTSYEQYFGPGTRLTVT.

A remark on this clone: Other DNA variants within this sample encode the same CDR3. This chain links TRBV28 with TRBJ1-4; D might be TRBD1 (5 bases). The CDR3 covers 16 residues. With 3 bases removed from V and 0 bases from J, the gap between germline ends came to 11 bases. The germline CDR1 and CDR2 sequences are MDHEN and SYDVKM. This CDR3 reads CASSFWGGATNEKLFF. The CDR3, as DNA: TGTGCCAGCAGTTTTTGGGGCGGCGCAACTAATGAAAAACTGTTTTTT.

This chain's CDR3 is CASSAPGLAAYGTGELFF. The CDR3 region has the DNA TGTGCCAGCAGTGCTCCGGGACTAGCGGCTTATGGCACCGGGGAGCTGTTTTTT. The chain links TRBV2 to TRBJ2-2, with TRBD2 matching 11 bases. Germline-derived CDR1 and CDR2 are SNHLY and FYNNEI. Unmatched junction bases numbered 11, after V lost 4 bases and J lost 4 bases. This CDR3 comprises 18 residues.

This clone was counted many times. The chain employs TRBV5-8 and TRBJ1-1; 8 positions agree with TRBD1. Germline lookup yields CDR1 SGHTS and CDR2 YDEGEE. The J segment lost 1 base and the V segment lost 2 bases, leaving 4 bases of the junction unmatched. This CDR3 comprises 15 residues. DNA of the CDR3: TGTGCCAGCAGCTTAGCCGGGACAGGGAACACTGAAGCTTTCTTT. Translated: CASSLAGTGNTEAFF.

V gene TRBV5-4 combines with J gene TRBJ2-3, with 10 bases lining up with TRBD2. CDR1 and CDR2 from the germline V gene are SGHNT and YYREEE (reference sequence). CDR3 length: 17 amino acids. V was clipped by 0 bases and J by 3 bases; unmatched bases: 7. The DNA for the CDR3 is TGTGCCAGCAGCTTGGATTCTAGCGGGGGTAGTACAGATACGCAGTATTTT. Protein sequence: CASSLDSSGGSTDTQYF.